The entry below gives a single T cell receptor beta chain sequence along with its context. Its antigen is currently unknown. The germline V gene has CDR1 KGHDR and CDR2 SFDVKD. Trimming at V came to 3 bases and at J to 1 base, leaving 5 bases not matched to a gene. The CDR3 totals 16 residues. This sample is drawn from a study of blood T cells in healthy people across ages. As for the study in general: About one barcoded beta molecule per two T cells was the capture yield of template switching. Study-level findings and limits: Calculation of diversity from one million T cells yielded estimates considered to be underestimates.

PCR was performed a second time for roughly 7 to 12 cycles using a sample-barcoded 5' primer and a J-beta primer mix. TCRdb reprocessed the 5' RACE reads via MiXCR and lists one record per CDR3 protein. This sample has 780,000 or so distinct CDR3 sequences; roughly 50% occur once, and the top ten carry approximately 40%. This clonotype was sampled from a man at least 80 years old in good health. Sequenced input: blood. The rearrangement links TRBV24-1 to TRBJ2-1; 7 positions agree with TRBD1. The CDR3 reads CATSDADRESYNEQFF. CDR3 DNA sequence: TGTGCCACCAGTGATGCAGACAGGGAGTCCTACAATGAGCAGTTCTTC.